This T cell receptor beta chain was sequenced during a study of regulatory T cells in long-lasting Graves disease. Study-level information: Treatment with antithyroid drugs for over 5 years, together with positive TSH receptor antibodies, meant persistent Graves' disease. Findings and caveats of the study: Relative to new patients (roughly 950), persistent patients exhibited greater sharing of public clonotypes (more than 2,500).

This clonotype was detected only a few times. Antigen specificity is unknown. CDR3 size: 17 residues. V lost 0 bases and J 5 bases, leaving 19 bases between the germline ends. Time point: persistent/refractory GD, antithyroid drugs over 5 years with positive TRAb. Extracted PBMC RNA gave rise to the TCR library. Graves' disease diagnoses followed American Thyroid Association guidelines. The patient group derived from an endocrinology department in Xi'an, China. Investigators prepared the TCR beta libraries by applying iRepertoire HTBI primers and Arm-PCR of CDR3 regions. TCRdb used MiXCR to reprocess the multiplex PCR reads, holding one entry per CDR3 protein. The sample comprises 600,000 to 850,000 distinct CDR3 sequences, about 30% of which are singletons, and about 40% rests with the top ten.

The source was peripheral blood mononuclear cells (PBMCs), collected when the disease was refractory, from a patient treated with antithyroid drugs. The chain recombines TRBV12-3 or TRBV12-4 with TRBJ2-5; D is unresolved. The sequence came from a female donor with Graves disease. The CDR3 bases are TGTGCCAGCAGTTTAGCGCTATTCGCTAAGTCGTGGGAGACCCAGTACTTC. This gives the protein CASSLALFAKSWETQYF.